A single sample is the source of the 14 T cell receptor beta chains below, sequenced in a study of OX40 agonist ivuxolimab in advanced cancers. Libraries were prepared by immunoSEQ multiplex PCR; TCRdb keeps only in-frame clonotypes and omits some of them. Of about 82,000 clones listed, roughly 88% were seen once; the top ten hold 0.75% to 0.9%. The sequencing used CD4+ or CD8+ T cells sorted from blood, collected in a trial of the OX40 agonist ivuxolimab. The source of these receptors is an adult with an advanced solid tumor such as melanoma, head and neck, liver or kidney cancer.

This chain joins TRBV30 and TRBJ2-2; D gene ambiguous. Per the germline V gene, CDR1 is GTSNPN and CDR2 is SVGIG (reference sequence). V was cut by 0 bases and J by 1 base, with 9 bases left in between. This CDR3 contains 15 residues. For the CDR3, the DNA is TGTGCCTGGAGTGTTCTCCCGGAGAACACCGGGGAGCTGTTTTTT. This encodes CAWSVLPENTGELFF. The variable domain in full, completed from reference TRBV30 and TRBJ2-2, reads SQTIHQWPATLVQPVGSPLSLECTVEGTSNPNLYWYRQAAGRGLQLLFYSVGIGQISSEVPQNLSASRPQDRQFILSSKKLLLSDSGFYLCAWSVLPENTGELFFGEGSRLTVL.

The genes are TRBV9 and TRBJ2-2, with 10 bases that match TRBD2. Germline V lookup: CDR1 SGDLS, CDR2 YYNGEE. This CDR3 comprises 15 residues. Losses at the gene ends were 2 bases for V and 4 bases for J; bases not matched to a gene: 2. CDR3 DNA sequence: TGTGCCAGCAGCGTGACTAGCGGGTTCACCGGGGAGCTGTTTTTT. This translates into CASSVTSGFTGELFF.

For the CDR3, the DNA is TGTGCCAGCAGTACCGACCCTCAAAGGGCAGATACGCAGTATTTT. Translating it yields CASSTDPQRADTQYF. The J gene is TRBJ2-3, the V gene TRBV7-2; D gene uncertain. This CDR3 has 15 residues. V was shortened by 6 bases and J by 4 bases, with 17 bases between the two germline ends. Per the germline V gene, CDR1 is SGHTA and CDR2 is FQGNSA. The whole variable domain, filled in from reference TRBV7-2 and TRBJ2-3, reads GAGVSQSPSNKVTEKGKDVELRCDPISGHTALYWYRQSLGQGLEFLIYFQGNSAPDKSGLPSDRFSAERTGGSVSTLTIQRTQQEDSAVYLCASSTDPQRADTQYFGPGTRLTVL.

This sequence joins TRBV5-1 and TRBJ2-7; the match to TRBD2 covers 8 bases. CDR3 length: 16 amino acids. CDR1 SGHRS and CDR2 YFSETQ come from the germline V gene. V shed 0 bases, J shed 5 bases, and the junction held 10 bases outside the gene matches. The CDR3 sequence is CASSLGRSGSTHEQYF. In DNA form, the CDR3 reads TGCGCCAGCAGCTTGGGTAGGAGCGGGAGTACCCACGAGCAGTACTTC.

The chain links TRBV5-4 to TRBJ2-1; 10 positions match TRBD1. V dropped 3 bases and J dropped 7; count of bases not matched to a gene: 4. There are 14 residues in the CDR3. The germline CDR1 and CDR2 sequences are SGHNT and YYREEE (reference sequence). CDR3 coding DNA: TGTGCCAGCAGCTCCGGACAGGGGGAAAATGAGCAGTTCTTC. Residues: CASSSGQGENEQFF.

This clone is a singleton in its sample. V is TRBV19 and J is TRBJ1-5; D uncertain. Germline V gene sequence: CDR1 LNHDA, CDR2 SQIVND (reference sequence). Trimming left V 9 bases short and J 5 bases short, with 14 bases between. The CDR3 runs 13 residues. For the CDR3, the DNA is TGTGCCAGCAGTGAGCAGACCGATCAGCCCCAGCATTTT. It specifies CASSEQTDQPQHF.

This clone was seen a few times. This sequence joins TRBV7-6 and TRBJ2-2; the D gene is possibly TRBD1 (7 bases). In germline, CDR1 is SGHVS, CDR2 FNYEAQ. The CDR3 is 16 residues long. V was pared by 5 bases and J by 1 base, with 14 bases between. CDR3 nucleotide sequence: TGTGCCAGCAGCCCACGACAGGGAGGGAACACCGGGGAGCTGTTTTTT. It translates to CASSPRQGGNTGELFF.

Only a few counts were recorded for this clone. CDR3: CASSPDRMGNNEQFF. CDR3 coding DNA: TGTGCCAGCAGCCCGGACAGGATGGGCAACAATGAGCAGTTCTTC. The V and J genes are TRBV7-2 and TRBJ2-1; TRBD1 agrees at 7 bases. This CDR3 has 15 residues. The V gene end was trimmed by 5 bases and the J gene end by 5 bases; junction bases not matched to a gene: 9. Germline lookup yields CDR1 SGHTA and CDR2 FQGNSA.

This clone was seen more than once but under ten times. The CDR3 sequence is CASSPREGDEQFF. CDR3 coding DNA: TGTGCCAGCTCACCACGGGAGGGCGATGAGCAGTTCTTC. The V gene is TRBV18, the J gene TRBJ2-1; TRBD2 agrees at 7 bases. The CDR3 is made up of 13 amino acids. Germline V CDR1 and CDR2: KGHSH, LQKENI. V lost 1 base, J lost 8 bases, and 2 bases stayed unmatched.

This rearrangement joins TRBV7-9 to TRBJ2-5; D unresolved. This CDR3 contains 11 residues. V shed 2 bases and J shed 5 bases, with 3 bases lying between them. Germline loops: CDR1 SEHNR, CDR2 FQNEAQ (reference sequence). CDR3 DNA: TGTGCCAGCAGCTTAATGGAGACCCAGTACTTC. Encoded protein: CASSLMETQYF. Together with reference TRBV7-9 and TRBJ2-5, the CDR3 gives the full variable domain: DTGVSQNPRHKITKRGQNVTFRCDPISEHNRLYWYRQTLGQGPEFLTYFQNEAQLEKSRLLSDRFSAERPKGSFSTLEIQRTEQGDSAMYLCASSLMETQYFGPGTRLLVL.

In regard to this clone: Other DNA sequences in this sample translate to the same CDR3. This chain connects TRBV20-1 to TRBJ1-1, with 9 bases fitting TRBD1. Trimming at V came to 3 bases and at J to 10 bases, leaving 3 bases not matched to a gene. CDR3 length: 11 residues. The germline gives CDR1 DFQATT, CDR2 SNEGSKA (reference sequence). The DNA for the CDR3 is TGCAGTGCTAGTCCGGGACAGGGAGCTTTCTTT. Protein sequence: CSASPGQGAFF.

The gene calls are TRBV6-1 and TRBJ2-5; possibly TRBD2 for D (6 bases). The CDR3 consists of 14 residues. Looked up from germline, CDR1 is MNHNS and CDR2 is SASEGT. V lost 7 bases and J lost 5, with 17 bases in between. CDR3 loop: CASTRGWGEETQYF. The CDR3 DNA reads TGTGCCAGCACTCGGGGGTGGGGCGAGGAGACCCAGTACTTC.

Comments on this clone: In the same sample, other DNA sequences code for this CDR3. This sequence joins TRBV7-6 and TRBJ2-5; D remains unclear. Looked up from germline, CDR1 is SGHVS and CDR2 is FNYEAQ. V lost 6 bases, J lost 5 bases, and 7 bases lay in between. This CDR3 spans 11 amino acids. CDR3 amino acids: CASRLGETQYF. CDR3 coding DNA: TGTGCCAGCAGGCTAGGGGAGACCCAGTACTTC.

The chain links TRBV5-1 to TRBJ2-6; no clear D. The CDR3 is 15 amino acids. Germline V gives CDR1 SGHRS, CDR2 YFSETQ. V lost 4 bases, J lost 1 base, and 9 bases lay in between. Here the CDR3 reads CASSPDGSGANVLTF. CDR3 sequence (DNA): TGCGCCAGCAGCCCGGACGGTTCTGGGGCCAACGTCCTGACTTTC.